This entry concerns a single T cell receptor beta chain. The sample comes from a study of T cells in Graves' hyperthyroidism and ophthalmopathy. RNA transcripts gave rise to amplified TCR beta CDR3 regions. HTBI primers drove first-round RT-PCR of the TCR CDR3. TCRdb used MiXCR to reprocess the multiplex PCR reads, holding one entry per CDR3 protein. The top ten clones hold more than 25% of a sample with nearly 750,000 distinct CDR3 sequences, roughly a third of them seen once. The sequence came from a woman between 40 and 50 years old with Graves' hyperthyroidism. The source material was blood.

The CDR3 region has the DNA TGTGCCATCAGTGTGCCGGGACAGGGAACCTACGAGCAGTACTTC. It translates to CAISVPGQGTYEQYF. The chain is built from TRBV10-3 and TRBJ2-7; TRBD1 agrees at 9 bases. The CDR3 extends over 15 amino acids. Germline CDR1 reads ENHRY; CDR2 reads SYGVKD. The V segment lost 4 bases and the J segment 2 bases; nucleotides outside the gene matches: 6.